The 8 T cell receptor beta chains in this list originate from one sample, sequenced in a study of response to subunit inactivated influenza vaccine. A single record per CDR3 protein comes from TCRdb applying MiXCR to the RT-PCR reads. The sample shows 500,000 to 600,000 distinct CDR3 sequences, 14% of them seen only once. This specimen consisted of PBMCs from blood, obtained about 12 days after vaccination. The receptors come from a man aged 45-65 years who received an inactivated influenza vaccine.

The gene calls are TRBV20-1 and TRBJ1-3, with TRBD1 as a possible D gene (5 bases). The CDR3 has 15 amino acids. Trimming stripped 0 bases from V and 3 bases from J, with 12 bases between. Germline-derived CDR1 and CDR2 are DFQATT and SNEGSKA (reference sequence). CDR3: CSARDRRDGGNTIYF. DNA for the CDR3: TGCAGTGCTAGAGATCGGAGGGACGGTGGAAACACCATATATTTT.

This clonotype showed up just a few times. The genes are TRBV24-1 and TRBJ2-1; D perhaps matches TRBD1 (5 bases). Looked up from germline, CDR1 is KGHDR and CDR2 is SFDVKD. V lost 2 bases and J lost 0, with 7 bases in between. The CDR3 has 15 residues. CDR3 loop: CATSDSTVSYNEQFF. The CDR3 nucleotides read TGTGCCACCAGTGATTCGACAGTCTCCTACAATGAGCAGTTCTTC.

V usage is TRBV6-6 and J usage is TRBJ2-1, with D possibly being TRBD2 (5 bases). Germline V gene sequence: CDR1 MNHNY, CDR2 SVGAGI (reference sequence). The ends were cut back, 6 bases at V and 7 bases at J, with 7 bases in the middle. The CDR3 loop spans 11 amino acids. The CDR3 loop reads CASRTTNEQFF. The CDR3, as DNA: TGTGCCAGCAGGACTACAAATGAGCAGTTCTTC.

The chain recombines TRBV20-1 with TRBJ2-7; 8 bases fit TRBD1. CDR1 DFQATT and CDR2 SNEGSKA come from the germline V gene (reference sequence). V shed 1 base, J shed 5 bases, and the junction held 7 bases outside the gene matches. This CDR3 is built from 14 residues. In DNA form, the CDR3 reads TGCAGTGCTAGAGGCTGGACAGGGTACGACGAGCAGTACTTC. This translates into CSARGWTGYDEQYF.

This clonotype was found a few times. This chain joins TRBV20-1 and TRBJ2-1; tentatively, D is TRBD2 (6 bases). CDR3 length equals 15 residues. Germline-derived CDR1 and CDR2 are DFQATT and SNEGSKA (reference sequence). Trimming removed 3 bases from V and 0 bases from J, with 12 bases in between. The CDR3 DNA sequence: TGCAGTGCTAGTCGCGGGACCCTCTCCTACAATGAGCAGTTCTTC. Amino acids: CSASRGTLSYNEQFF.

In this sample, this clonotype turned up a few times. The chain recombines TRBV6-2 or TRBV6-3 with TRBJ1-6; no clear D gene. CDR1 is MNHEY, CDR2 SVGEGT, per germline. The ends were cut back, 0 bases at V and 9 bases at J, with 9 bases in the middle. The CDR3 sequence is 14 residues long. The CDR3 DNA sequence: TGTGCCAGCAGTTACTCCGCCAGAGGTTCACCCCTCCACTTT. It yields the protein CASSYSARGSPLHF.

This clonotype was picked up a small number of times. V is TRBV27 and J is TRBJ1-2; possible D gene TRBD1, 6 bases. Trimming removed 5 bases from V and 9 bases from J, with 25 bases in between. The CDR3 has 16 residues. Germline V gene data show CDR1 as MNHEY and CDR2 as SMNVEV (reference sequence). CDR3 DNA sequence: TGTGCCAGCAGTCCTCACGTGGCAGGTCTAACAGGGAGCTACACCTTC. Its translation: CASSPHVAGLTGSYTF.

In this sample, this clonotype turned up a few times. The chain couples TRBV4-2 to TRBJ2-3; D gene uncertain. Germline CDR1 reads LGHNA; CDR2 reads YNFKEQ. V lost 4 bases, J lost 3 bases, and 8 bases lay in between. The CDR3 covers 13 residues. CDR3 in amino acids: CASSLRATDTQYF. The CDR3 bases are TGTGCCAGCAGCCTAAGGGCAACAGATACGCAGTATTTT.